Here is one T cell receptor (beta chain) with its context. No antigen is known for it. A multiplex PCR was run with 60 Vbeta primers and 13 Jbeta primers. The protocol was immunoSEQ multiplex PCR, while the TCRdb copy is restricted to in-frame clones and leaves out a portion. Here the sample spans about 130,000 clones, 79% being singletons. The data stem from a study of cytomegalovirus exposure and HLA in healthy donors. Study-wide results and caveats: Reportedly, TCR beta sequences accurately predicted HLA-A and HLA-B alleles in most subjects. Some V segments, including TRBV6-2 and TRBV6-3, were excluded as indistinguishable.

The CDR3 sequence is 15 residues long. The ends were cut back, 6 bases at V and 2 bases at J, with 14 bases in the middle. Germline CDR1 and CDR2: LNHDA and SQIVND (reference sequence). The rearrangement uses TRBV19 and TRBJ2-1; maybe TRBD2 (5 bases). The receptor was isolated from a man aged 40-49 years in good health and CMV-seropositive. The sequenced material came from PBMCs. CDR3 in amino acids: CASSPSGFTYNEQFF. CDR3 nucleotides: TGTGCCAGTAGCCCCTCGGGGTTCACCTACAATGAGCAGTTCTTC.